This T cell receptor beta chain was sequenced during a study of OX40 agonist ivuxolimab in advanced cancers. About the study: Given to patients was ivuxolimab, an agonistic anti-OX40 (CD134) antibody. Age averaged around 58 years (range 23 to 79), and 82.7% were male.

Trimming cost V 2 bases and J 6 bases, with 14 bases left between them. Germline CDR1 reads SGHVS; CDR2 reads FQNEAQ. The CDR3 is 14 amino acids. Profiled with immunoSEQ multiplex PCR; TCRdb holds only in-frame clones, not every one. The profile covers more than 50,000 clones, with about four fifths appearing a single time and approximately 2.3% taken by the ten largest. In this sample, this clone turned up once. The V and J genes are TRBV7-8 and TRBJ2-7, with D tentatively TRBD2 (7 bases). The receptor was isolated from an adult with an advanced solid tumor such as melanoma, head and neck, liver or kidney cancer. The sequences come from CD4+ or CD8+ T cells sorted from blood, collected in a trial of the OX40 agonist ivuxolimab. The CDR3 loop is CASSLTGGFGEQYF. Written as DNA, the CDR3 is TGTGCCAGCAGCTTAACGGGGGGCTTCGGCGAGCAGTACTTC. Looking up the rest from reference TRBV7-8 and TRBJ2-7 gives the full variable domain: GAGVSQSPRYKVAKRGQDVALRCDPISGHVSLFWYQQALGQGPEFLTYFQNEAQLDKSGLPSDRFFAERPEGSVSTLKIQRTQQEDSAVYLCASSLTGGFGEQYFGPGTRLTVT.